This T cell receptor beta chain was captured by sequencing in a study of human T cells and chemical hapten exposure. Study-level information: Doses of diphenylcyclopropenone went to the patients' scalps weekly throughout the approximately 25-week study.

Indicated time point: pre-sensitization, week 0. Described treatment: therapeutic diphenylcyclopropenone sensitization with weekly scalp DPC. The authors extracted total RNA from unfractionated whole blood. Many counts were recorded for this clonotype. Each CDR3 protein is one row after TCRdb ran MiXCR on the RACE reads. The sample includes tens of thousands of distinct CDR3 sequences, roughly 6.7% of them seen just once. The clonotype comes from a woman in her twenties or thirties with alopecia areata. Some clones in this sample may be carry-over from other donors' samples. This specimen consisted of whole blood, obtained in connection with sensitization to the hapten diphenylcyclopropenone (DPC).

CDR3 sequence (DNA): TGTGCCAGCAGCCCAAGGACGGAGTCACCCCTCCACTTT. Residues: CASSPRTESPLHF. V usage is TRBV14 and J usage is TRBJ1-6; D not resolved. Trimming pared 4 bases from V and 10 bases from J, leaving 11 bases between. Germline CDR1 reads SGHDN; CDR2 reads FVKESK. The CDR3 is 13 amino acids.